The rows below give T cell receptor beta chains drawn from one sample of a study of tumor-infiltrating lymphocytes in primary liver carcinoma. MiXCR, run by TCRdb on the multiplex PCR reads, gives a single entry per CDR3 protein. The sample includes about 70,000 distinct CDR3 sequences, approximately 74% of them seen just once. Sequenced sample: liver tumor tissue from sampling region 4. The receptors were gathered from a man aged 35 to 55 with primary liver carcinoma and hepatitis B virus infection. Each CDR3 is given with its conserved first and last residue. The order of the fields is D gene, J gene, V gene, clone size, CDR3 DNA, CDR3 protein. A D gene is named only where the DNA matches it firmly. Expanded clones get a size class; other rows say once, few or many, or leave the size out.

- | TRBJ2-7 | TRBV29-1 | - | TGCAGCGTTGAAGGCCTGAGGGAGGTGGGGCGAAGCCTGTACAAGCAGTACTTC | CSVEGLREVGRSLYKQYF
TRBD1 | TRBJ1-6 | TRBV6-5 | many | TGTGCCAGCAGTTACTTAAGATTACAGGGGCCAAATAATTCACCCCTCCACTTT | CASSYLRLQGPNNSPLHF
TRBD1 | TRBJ1-6 | TRBV30 | many | TGTGCCTGGAGTCTCCTTGGGGACAGGGCTTCACCCCTCCACTTT | CAWSLLGDRASPLHF
- | TRBJ1-2 | TRBV6-5 | many | TGTGCCAGCAGTTACTCGGGCTATGGCTACACCTTC | CASSYSGYGYTF
- | TRBJ2-6 | TRBV2 | - | TGTGCCAGCTGTCACATCTCTGGGGCCAACGTCCTGACTTTC | CASCHISGANVLTF
- | TRBJ1-5 | TRBV28 | many | TGTGCCAGCAGGCGGGGCGGGGGGCAAAGCCTATTCTGGCCCCAGCATTTT | CASRRGGGQSLFWPQHF
- | TRBJ1-5 | TRBV3-1 | - | TGCGCCAGCAGCCAAGACGTGGGGCGTTCTCAGCCCCAGCATTTT | CASSQDVGRSQPQHF
- | TRBJ1-6 | TRBV6-6 | - | TGTGCCAGCAGTTACTCGGAGGGGATTAATTCACCCTTCCACTTT | CASSYSEGINSPFHF
- | TRBJ2-5 | TRBV7-9 | - | TGTGCCAGCAGCCTGACTAACTCGGAGAGCCAGTACTTC | CASSLTNSESQYF
- | TRBJ1-1 | TRBV10-3 | many | TGTGCCATCAGTGAGCCGGGACAAATGAACACTGAAGCTTTCTTT | CAISEPGQMNTEAFF
- | TRBJ1-1 | TRBV11-2 | - | TGTGCCTACAGGCCTGGACAGATTGAAGCTTTCTTT | CAYRPGQIEAFF
- | TRBJ1-5 | TRBV6-1 | medium-sized | TGTGCCAGCAGTGAACGGGGTCTTGGCAATCAGCCCCAGCATTTT | CASSERGLGNQPQHF
TRBD2 | TRBJ2-7 | TRBV19 | once | TGTGCCAGTAGTTCGCTAGCGGGAGGATGCTACGAGCAGTACTTC | CASSSLAGGCYEQYF
- | TRBJ2-5 | TRBV7-2 | - | TGTGCCAGCAGCTCACAGGGCCCGACAGAGACCCAGTACTTC | CASSSQGPTETQYF
TRBD2 | TRBJ2-3 | TRBV28 | many | TGTGCCAGCAGTACCACTAGCGGGAGGGCCGGGGTGTTGGATACGCAGTATTTT | CASSTTSGRAGVLDTQYF
- | TRBJ2-1 | TRBV29-1 | once | TGCAGTGTTGTAAGGGACGCCGTCTACAATGAGCAGTTCTTC | CSVVRDAVYNEQFF
- | TRBJ2-3 | TRBV6-5 | - | TGTGCCAGCAGTTACTCCCCGACAGGAATTAGCACAGATACGCAGTATTTT | CASSYSPTGISTDTQYF
- | TRBJ2-3 | TRBV20-1 | few | TGCAGTGCCCCAACAAGGGAGTTTGCGCAGTATTTT | CSAPTREFAQYF
- | TRBJ2-3 | TRBV12-3/TRBV12-4 | - | TGTGCCAGCAGTTTATCAGATAGCACAGATACGCAGTATTTT | CASSLSDSTDTQYF
TRBD1 | TRBJ2-7 | TRBV6-1 | few | TGTGCCAGTAGTGAAGCCCCGGGACAGGGGTACGAGCTGTACTTC | CASSEAPGQGYELYF
- | TRBJ2-7 | TRBV12-3/TRBV12-4 | - | TGTGCCAGCAGTTGGACATGGGGGGACGGGCAGTACTTC | CASSWTWGDGQYF
- | TRBJ2-3 | TRBV10-3 | - | TGTGCTACCCGGGTGACAGATACGCAGTATTTT | CATRVTDTQYF
- | TRBJ2-7 | TRBV6-5 | - | TGTGCCAGCAGTTACGGAGGCAGGGGACATACCTACGAGCAGTACTTC | CASSYGGRGHTYEQYF
- | TRBJ2-7 | TRBV7-9 | many | TGTGCCAGCAGCCCCACCCCCTCCTCACTATCCTACGAGCAGTACTTC | CASSPTPSSLSYEQYF
TRBD2 | TRBJ2-3 | TRBV11-2 | - | TGTGCCAGCAGCTTGAAGGGACTAGAGGCCCTTAGCACAGATACACAGTATTTT | CASSLKGLEALSTDTQYF
- | TRBJ2-6 | TRBV12-3/TRBV12-4 | - | TGTGCCAGCAGCCTCAGCAGTGCGTGGGCCAACGTCCGGACTTTC | CASSLSSAWANVRTF
- | TRBJ2-2 | TRBV10-3 | - | TGTGCCATCAGTGTCGGCGGGACATCTAACACCGGGGAGCTGTATTTT | CAISVGGTSNTGELYF
TRBD1 | TRBJ2-2 | TRBV6-5 | - | TGTACCAGCAGTTCACAGGGGGGCACCGGGGAGCTGTTTTTT | CTSSSQGGTGELFF
- | TRBJ1-2 | TRBV11-2 | - | TGTGCCAACAGCTTAGAGGGGAGCTATGGCTATACCTTT | CANSLEGSYGYTF
TRBD2 | TRBJ2-3 | TRBV29-1 | many | TGCGGCGTAAGGAGTAGCGGGCACACAGATACGCAGTATTTT | CGVRSSGHTDTQYF
- | TRBJ2-3 | TRBV6-2/TRBV6-3 | once | TGTGCCAGCAGTGGATCCACAGTGGGTTACACAGATACGCAGTTTTTT | CASSGSTVGYTDTQFF
TRBD1 | TRBJ2-2 | TRBV7-9 | many | TGTGCCAGCAGCCCCGACAGGGCGAACACCGGGGAGCTGTTTTTT | CASSPDRANTGELFF
- | TRBJ2-3 | TRBV29-1 | - | TGCAGCGTTACGGCTAGTATAGATACGCAGTATTTT | CSVTASIDTQYF
TRBD2 | TRBJ2-2 | TRBV11-3 | - | TGTGCCAGCAGCCCGGATGGGACTAGGATCACTGGGGAGTTGTTTTTT | CASSPDGTRITGELFF
- | TRBJ2-3 | TRBV6-1 | - | TGTGCCAGCGGTGGGACCGTTCGGGGCACAGGTACGCAGTATTTT | CASGGTVRGTGTQYF